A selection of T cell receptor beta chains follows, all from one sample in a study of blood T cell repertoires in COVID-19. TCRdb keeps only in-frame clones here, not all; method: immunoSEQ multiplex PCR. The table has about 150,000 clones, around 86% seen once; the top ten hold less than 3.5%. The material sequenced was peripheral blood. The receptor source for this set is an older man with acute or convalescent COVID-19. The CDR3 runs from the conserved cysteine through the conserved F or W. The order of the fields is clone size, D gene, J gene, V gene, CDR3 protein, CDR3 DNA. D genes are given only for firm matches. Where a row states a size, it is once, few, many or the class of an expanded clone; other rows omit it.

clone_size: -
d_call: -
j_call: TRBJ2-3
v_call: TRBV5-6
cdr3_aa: CASSFQGTSTDTQYF
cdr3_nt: TGTGCCAGCAGCTTCCAGGGTACTAGCACAGATACGCAGTATTTT

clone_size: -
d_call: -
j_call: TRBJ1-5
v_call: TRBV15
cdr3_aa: CATSREHRNQPQHF
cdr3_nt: TGTGCCACCAGCAGAGAACACAGGAATCAGCCCCAGCATTTT

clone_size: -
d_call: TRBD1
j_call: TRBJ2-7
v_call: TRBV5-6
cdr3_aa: CASSGTEAYEQYF
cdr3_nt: TGTGCCAGCAGCGGGACAGAGGCATACGAGCAGTACTTC

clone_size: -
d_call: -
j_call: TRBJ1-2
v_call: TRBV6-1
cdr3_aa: CASSEQGLGGYTF
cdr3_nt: TGTGCCAGCAGTGAACAGGGGCTGGGAGGCTACACCTTC

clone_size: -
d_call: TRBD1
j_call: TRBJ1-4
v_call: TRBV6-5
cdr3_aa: CASSRQGVFEKLFF
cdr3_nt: TGTGCCAGCAGCCGACAGGGGGTCTTTGAAAAACTGTTTTTT

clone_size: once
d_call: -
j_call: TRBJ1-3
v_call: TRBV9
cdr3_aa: CASSVFTDGNTIYF
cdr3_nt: TGTGCCAGCAGCGTATTCACAGACGGAAACACCATATATTTT

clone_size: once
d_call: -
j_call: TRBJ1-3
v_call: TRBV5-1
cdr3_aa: CASSREGEAGNTIYF
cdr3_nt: TGCGCCAGCAGCCGGGAAGGGGAGGCTGGAAACACCATATATTTT

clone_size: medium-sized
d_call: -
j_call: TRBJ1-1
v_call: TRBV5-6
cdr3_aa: CASSLRGTEAFF
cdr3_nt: TGTGCCAGCAGCTTGCGGGGCACTGAAGCTTTCTTT

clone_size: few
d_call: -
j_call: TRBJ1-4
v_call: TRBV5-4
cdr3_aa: CASSLSPGTSTNEKLFF
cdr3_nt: TGTGCCAGCAGCTTGAGTCCGGGGACATCAACTAATGAAAAACTGTTTTTT

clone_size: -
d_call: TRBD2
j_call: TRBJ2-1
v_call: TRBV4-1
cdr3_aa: CASSQEPIGAGEYNEQFF
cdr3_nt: TGCGCCAGCAGCCAAGAGCCCATTGGGGCGGGAGAGTATAATGAGCAGTTCTTC

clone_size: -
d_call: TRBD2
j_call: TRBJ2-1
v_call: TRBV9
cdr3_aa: CASSAPGLAGDNEQFF
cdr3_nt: TGTGCCAGCAGCGCACCGGGACTAGCGGGGGACAATGAGCAGTTCTTC

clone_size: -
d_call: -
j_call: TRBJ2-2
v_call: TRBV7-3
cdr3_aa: CASSEGAMNTGELFF
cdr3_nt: TGTGCCAGCAGCGAAGGGGCGATGAACACCGGGGAGCTGTTTTTT

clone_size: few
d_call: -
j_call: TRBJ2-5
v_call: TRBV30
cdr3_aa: CAWSRQTRETQYF
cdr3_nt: TGTGCCTGGAGCAGGCAGACCAGGGAGACCCAGTACTTC

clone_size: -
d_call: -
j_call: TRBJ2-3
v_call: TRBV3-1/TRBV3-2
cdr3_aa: CASSREDRGTDTQYF
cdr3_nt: TGTGCCAGCAGCCGGGAGGATAGAGGAACAGATACGCAGTATTTT

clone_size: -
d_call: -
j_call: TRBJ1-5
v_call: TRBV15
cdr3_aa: CATSRDSGVGGRRQPQHF
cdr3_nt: TGTGCCACCAGCAGAGATTCGGGGGTAGGAGGGAGGCGACAGCCCCAGCATTTT

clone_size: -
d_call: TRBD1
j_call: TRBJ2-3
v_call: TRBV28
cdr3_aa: CASSLRTGGPDTQYF
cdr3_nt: TGTGCCAGCAGTTTGAGGACAGGGGGCCCAGATACGCAGTATTTT

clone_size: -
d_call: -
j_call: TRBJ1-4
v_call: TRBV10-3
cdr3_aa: CAITQGQGEKLFF
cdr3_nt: TGTGCCATCACCCAGGGCCAGGGTGAAAAACTGTTTTTT

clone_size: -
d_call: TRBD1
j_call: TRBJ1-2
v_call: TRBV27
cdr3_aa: CASSPRGQGFYGYTF
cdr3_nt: TGTGCCAGCAGTCCCCGGGGACAGGGATTCTATGGCTACACCTTC

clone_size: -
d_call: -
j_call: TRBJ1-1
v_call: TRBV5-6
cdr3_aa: CASSLPFTGNAEAFF
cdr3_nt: TGTGCCAGCAGCTTGCCTTTCACAGGGAACGCTGAAGCTTTCTTT

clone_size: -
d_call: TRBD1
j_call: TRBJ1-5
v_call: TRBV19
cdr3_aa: CASSIIVGQGNQPQHF
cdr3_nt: TGTGCCAGTAGTATTATCGTGGGACAGGGCAATCAGCCCCAGCATTTT

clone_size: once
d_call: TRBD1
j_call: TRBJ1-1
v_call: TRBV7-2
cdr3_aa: CASSLWTGEAFF
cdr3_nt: TGTGCCAGCAGCCTTTGGACAGGGGAAGCTTTCTTT

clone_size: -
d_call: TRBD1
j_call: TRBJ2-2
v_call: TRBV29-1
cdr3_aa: CSVEDRGQIGELFF
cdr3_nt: TGCAGCGTTGAAGACAGGGGGCAGATCGGGGAGCTGTTTTTT

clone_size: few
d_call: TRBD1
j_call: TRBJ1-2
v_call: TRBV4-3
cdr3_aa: CASSQDRGQTNYGYTF
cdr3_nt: TGCGCCAGCAGCCAAGATAGGGGACAGACTAACTATGGCTACACCTTC

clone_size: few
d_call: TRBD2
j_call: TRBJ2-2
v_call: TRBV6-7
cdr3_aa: CASSYPGTSVHSNTGELFF
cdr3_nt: TGTGCCAGCAGTTATCCCGGGACTAGCGTACATTCGAACACCGGGGAGCTGTTTTTT

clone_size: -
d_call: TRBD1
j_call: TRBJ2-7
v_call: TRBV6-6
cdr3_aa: CASSYSMDRGDEQYF
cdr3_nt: TGTGCCAGCAGTTACTCAATGGACAGGGGCGACGAGCAGTACTTC

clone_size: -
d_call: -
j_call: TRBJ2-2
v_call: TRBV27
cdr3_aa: CASSWVGLAGGELFF
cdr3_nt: TGTGCCAGCAGTTGGGTGGGCCTAGCCGGCGGGGAGCTGTTTTTT

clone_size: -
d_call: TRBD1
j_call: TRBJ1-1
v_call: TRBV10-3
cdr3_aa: CAISEIQGELNTEAFF
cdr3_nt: TGTGCCATCAGTGAGATCCAGGGGGAGCTGAACACTGAAGCTTTCTTT

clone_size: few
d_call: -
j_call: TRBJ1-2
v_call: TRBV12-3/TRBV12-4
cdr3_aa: CASSLGSVYGYTF
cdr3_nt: TGTGCCAGCAGTTTAGGCAGTGTCTATGGCTACACCTTC

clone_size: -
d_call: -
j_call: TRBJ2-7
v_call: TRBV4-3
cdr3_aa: CASSQGILSVEQYF
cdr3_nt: TGCGCCAGCAGCCAAGGAATTTTAAGCGTTGAGCAGTACTTC

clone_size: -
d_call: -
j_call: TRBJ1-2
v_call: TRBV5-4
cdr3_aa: CASSRNREGYGYTF
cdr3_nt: TGTGCCAGCAGCCGGAACAGGGAGGGCTATGGCTACACCTTC

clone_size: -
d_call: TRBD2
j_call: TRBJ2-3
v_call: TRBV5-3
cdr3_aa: CARLRDRGLAGADTQYF
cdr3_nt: TGTGCCAGACTCCGGGACAGGGGACTAGCGGGAGCAGATACGCAGTATTTT

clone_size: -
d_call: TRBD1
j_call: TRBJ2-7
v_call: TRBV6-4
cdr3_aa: CASSDPGGAYEQYF
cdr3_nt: TGTGCCAGCAGTGACCCAGGGGGCGCCTACGAGCAGTACTTC

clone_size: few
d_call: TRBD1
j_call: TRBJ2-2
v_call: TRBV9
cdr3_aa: CASSPQGANTGELFF
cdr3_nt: TGTGCCAGCAGCCCGCAGGGGGCGAACACCGGGGAGCTGTTTTTT

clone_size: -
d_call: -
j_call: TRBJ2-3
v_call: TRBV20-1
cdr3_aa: CSASPYTQYF
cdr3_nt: TGCAGTGCTAGCCCTTATACGCAGTATTTT

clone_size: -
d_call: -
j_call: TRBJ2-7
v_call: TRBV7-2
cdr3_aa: CASSFGRDNEQYF
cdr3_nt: TGTGCCAGCAGCTTCGGCCGGGACAACGAGCAGTACTTC

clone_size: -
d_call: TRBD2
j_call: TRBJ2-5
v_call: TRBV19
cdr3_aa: CASSATSGRVETQYF
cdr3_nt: TGTGCCAGTAGTGCAACTAGCGGGAGAGTAGAGACCCAGTACTTC

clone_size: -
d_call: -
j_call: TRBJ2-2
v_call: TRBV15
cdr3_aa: CATSRALGGGPGELFF
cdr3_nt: TGTGCCACCAGCAGGGCTCTCGGAGGCGGACCCGGGGAGCTGTTTTTT

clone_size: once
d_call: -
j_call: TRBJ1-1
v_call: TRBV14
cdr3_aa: CASSLDRTEAFF
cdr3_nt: TGTGCCAGCAGCCTGGACAGAACGGAAGCTTTCTTT

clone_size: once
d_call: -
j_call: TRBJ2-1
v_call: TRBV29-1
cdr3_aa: CSVEDRRVGSYNEQFF
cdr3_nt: TGCAGCGTTGAAGATCGTCGAGTCGGCTCCTACAATGAGCAGTTCTTC

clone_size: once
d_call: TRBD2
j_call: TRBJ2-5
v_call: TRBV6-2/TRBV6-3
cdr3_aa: CASSYQASGFLKGRETQYF
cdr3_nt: TGTGCCAGCAGTTATCAAGCTAGCGGCTTTCTTAAGGGGAGAGAGACCCAGTACTTC